Each of the 7 T cell receptor beta chains below was sequenced from the same sample in a study of blood T cell repertoires in COVID-19 (dated by TCRdb to 2018 to 2020). The protocol used for the library was the immunoSEQ multiplex PCR assay. This immuneACCESS table, as held by TCRdb, lists in-frame sequences with V and J called but not all clones. Of the missing ones, under half trace to an unresolved V gene in checked studies; the others have no known cause. This sample lists about 250,000 clones; 70% to 90% were detected once. Clones ranked in the top ten supply 6% to 6.5% of the sample. The material sequenced was peripheral blood. Receptor source: a woman between 25 and 40 years old with COVID-19, enrolled during active disease.

This clone was detected once. The chain couples TRBV5-1 to TRBJ2-1; TRBD2 matches 10 bases. The CDR3 consists of 14 residues. The V and J ends lost 6 bases and 5 bases, in that order; junction bases with no gene match: 5. Per the germline V gene, CDR1 is SGHRS and CDR2 is YFSETQ. The DNA for the CDR3 is TGCGCCAGCAAAACTAGCGGGACTAACAATGAGCAGTTCTTC. Translating gives CASKTSGTNNEQFF.

This clone was seen just once. The V and J genes are TRBV4-3 and TRBJ1-2, with D unresolved. V was shortened by 0 bases and J by 2 bases, with 7 bases between the two germline ends. The CDR3 runs 14 residues. The germline V gene encodes CDR1 LGHNA and CDR2 YSLEER. The DNA of the CDR3 is TGCGCCAGCAGCCAAGACCCCCGGAACTATGGCTACACCTTC. Its protein is CASSQDPRNYGYTF.

The chain combines TRBV14 with TRBJ1-2, with D unresolved. V was cut by 2 bases and J by 0 bases, with 7 bases left in between. The CDR3 extends over 14 amino acids. Germline V gives CDR1 SGHDN, CDR2 FVKESK. The CDR3 region has the DNA TGTGCCAGCAGCCAATTAGGAGCTAACTATGGCTACACCTTC. Translated: CASSQLGANYGYTF.

The chain links TRBV6-2 or TRBV6-3 to TRBJ2-1; tentatively, D is TRBD1 (5 bases). This CDR3 comprises 16 residues. Germline-derived CDR1 and CDR2 are MNHEY and SVGEGT. Deletions cut 0 bases from V and 2 bases from J, with 11 bases between. This CDR3 is CASSYSIQGAYNEQFF. The CDR3 DNA reads as TGTGCCAGCAGTTACTCGATTCAGGGTGCCTACAATGAGCAGTTCTTC.

The V gene is TRBV4-3, the J gene TRBJ2-5; tentative D call: TRBD2 (7 bases). This CDR3 region has 16 residues. Trimming removed 3 bases from V and 7 bases from J, with 21 bases in between. Per the germline V gene, CDR1 is LGHNA and CDR2 is YSLEER. The CDR3 here is CASSHGTTQTGGTQYF. Written as DNA, the CDR3 is TGCGCCAGCAGCCATGGGACAACGCAAACGGGAGGGACCCAGTACTTC.

The chain couples TRBV10-3 to TRBJ2-1; 13 bases agree with TRBD2. The CDR3 is 14 amino acids. From germline, CDR1 is ENHRY and CDR2 SYGVKD. Unmatched junction bases numbered 5, after V lost 10 bases and J lost 5 bases. Here the CDR3 DNA reads TGTGCCACCGGGACTAGCGGGGTCCACAATGAGCAGTTCTTC. It encodes CATGTSGVHNEQFF.

This clone was picked up a small number of times. The same CDR3 can be traced to other DNA sequences in this sample. The chain combines TRBV2 with TRBJ1-2; 7 nucleotides match TRBD1. The germline gives CDR1 SNHLY, CDR2 FYNNEI. There are 12 residues in the CDR3. The junction had 2 bases not matched to a gene; V was cut back by 6 bases and J by 4 bases. The CDR3 reads CASRGDSYGYTF. Here the CDR3 DNA reads TGTGCCAGCAGAGGGGACAGCTATGGCTACACCTTC.